This T cell receptor (beta chain) was documented in a study of blood T cell repertoires in COVID-19. Germline lookup yields CDR1 SGHRS and CDR2 YFSETQ. Trimming removed 6 bases from V and 3 bases from J, with 16 bases in between. The CDR3 length is 15 residues. Only in-frame clones appear in the TCRdb table, and some are missing; sequencing was by immunoSEQ multiplex PCR. Of nearly 200,000 clones in the sample, roughly 88% were seen once. The clonotype originates from a woman between 35 and 50 years old who had recovered from COVID-19. The chain employs TRBV5-1 and TRBJ2-1; perhaps TRBD2 as D (6 bases). Input material: peripheral blood. This chain's CDR3 is CASTALLGGYNEQFF. In DNA, the CDR3 is TGCGCCAGCACCGCGCTGTTGGGGGGCTACAATGAGCAGTTCTTC.